This T cell receptor (beta chain) was captured by sequencing in a study of PD-1 blockade in mismatch repair-deficient tumors. Across the study: Patients had eleven to twelve mismatch repair-deficient cancer types, all previously treated and progressing.

Per the germline V gene, CDR1 is LNHNV and CDR2 is YYDKDF (reference sequence). V shed 1 base and J shed 1 base, with 13 bases lying between them. CDR3 length: 16 amino acids. TCRdb's table, derived via immunoSEQ multiplex PCR, lists solely in-frame clones and lacks some. The data show 15,000 to 20,000 clones, over 75% seen once. The sequences come from PBMCs, collected 22 to 25 weeks after starting pembrolizumab. This chain joins TRBV15 and TRBJ1-1, with TRBD1 as a possible D gene (6 bases). The TCR originated in an adult with mismatch repair-deficient cancer. DNA of the CDR3: TGTGCCACCAGCAGAGGGGGGGGGCCCGGGAACACTGAAGCTTTCTTT. As protein: CATSRGGGPGNTEAFF.